This entry lists 4 T cell receptor beta chains sequenced from one sample in a study of PD-1 blockade in classical Hodgkin lymphoma. This sample's time point: newly diagnosed, previously untreated cHL patient sample. Here immunoSEQ multiplex PCR was the method, and the copy in TCRdb shows in-frame clones only, minus some. Of 47,000 or so clones listed, around 90% are singletons. The source material was peripheral blood mononuclear cells (PBMCs). These receptor sequences come from a human donor with classical Hodgkin lymphoma.

The chain links TRBV10-3 to TRBJ2-7, with unresolved D. CDR3 length: 15 amino acids. Trimming removed 7 bases from V and 0 bases from J, with 16 bases in between. Germline CDR1 and CDR2: ENHRY and SYGVKD. The CDR3, as DNA: TGTGCCATCAACGACGAAGAGTCCCTCTCCTACGAGCAGTACTTC. Its translation is CAINDEESLSYEQYF.

The chain joins TRBV7-9 to TRBJ2-2; 12 bases match TRBD2. The CDR3 consists of 17 residues. V lost 6 bases and J lost 7; bases outside the gene matches: 12. The germline V gene encodes CDR1 SEHNR and CDR2 FQNEAQ (reference sequence). CDR3 in amino acids: CASSTPITSGRNGELFF. In nucleotides, the CDR3 is TGTGCCAGCAGTACCCCGATCACTAGCGGGAGGAACGGGGAGCTGTTTTTT.

V is TRBV19 and J is TRBJ1-1; TRBD1 might be the D (6 bases). Trimming shortened V by 6 bases and J by 0 bases, and 17 bases separated the two germline ends. The CDR3 is 16 amino acids. Germline V gives CDR1 LNHDA, CDR2 SQIVND (reference sequence). The CDR3 here is CASSRPGHLMNTEAFF. The CDR3 DNA reads as TGTGCCAGTAGCAGACCGGGACACCTAATGAACACTGAAGCTTTCTTT.

J is TRBJ1-3 and V is TRBV9; 9 bases map to TRBD1. With V trimmed by 0 bases and J by 1 base, 5 bases remained unmatched. The CDR3 is 17 amino acids. In germline, CDR1 is SGDLS, CDR2 YYNGEE. The CDR3 DNA reads TGTGCCAGCAGCGTAGCCGGACAGGGGACGTCTGGAAACACCATATATTTT. It is translated as CASSVAGQGTSGNTIYF.